These 10 T cell receptor beta chains were all obtained from the same sample, sequenced in a study of blood T cell repertoires in COVID-19. Clones were sequenced by immunoSEQ multiplex PCR, and TCRdb holds only the in-frame ones, with some missing. Here the sample spans 350,000 to 450,000 clones, about 85% being singletons. Specimen: peripheral blood. The receptors here all came from a woman aged 18-30 years with acute or convalescent COVID-19.

The gene calls are TRBV15 and TRBJ1-6, with 7 bases lining up with TRBD1. CDR1 is LNHNV, CDR2 YYDKDF, per germline (reference sequence). Trimming removed 5 bases from V and 13 bases from J; junction bases left unmatched: 11. This CDR3 is 14 amino acids long. This chain's CDR3 is CATSADRARWPLHF. CDR3 in DNA: TGTGCCACCAGCGCCGACAGGGCCCGTTGGCCCCTCCACTTT.

The chain couples TRBV24-1 to TRBJ2-1, with D unresolved. The germline V gene encodes CDR1 KGHDR and CDR2 SFDVKD. Trimming stripped 8 bases from V and 0 bases from J, with 13 bases between. The CDR3 contains 15 residues. In DNA form, the CDR3 reads TGTGCCACCATCTTGGTGGCGGCCTCCTACAATGAGCAGTTCTTC. This codes for CATILVAASYNEQFF.

The rearrangement uses TRBV9 and TRBJ1-1, with D possibly TRBD1 on 6 matching bases. CDR1 is SGDLS, CDR2 YYNGEE, per germline. The CDR3 extends over 15 amino acids. V was cut by 3 bases and J by 3 bases, with 15 bases left in between. CDR3 residues: CASSATPGADTEAFF. In DNA form, the CDR3 reads TGTGCCAGCAGCGCGACCCCAGGGGCAGACACTGAAGCTTTCTTT.

CDR3 sequence: CASSPDWRGSNEQFF. The DNA of the CDR3 is TGTGCCAGCTCACCCGACTGGCGGGGGAGCAATGAGCAGTTCTTC. The chain couples TRBV18 to TRBJ2-1; 7 bases are shared with TRBD2. CDR3 length: 15 amino acids. The ends lost 3 bases at V and 6 bases at J; junction bases unmatched: 8. The germline gives CDR1 KGHSH, CDR2 LQKENI.

The chain joins TRBV11-2 to TRBJ1-1, with D uncertain. Trimming left V 0 bases short and J 8 bases short, with 10 bases between. CDR3 length: 13 amino acids. Germline V CDR1 and CDR2: SGHAT, FQNNGV. The CDR3 nucleotides read TGTGCCAGCAGCTTAGATGGACCGGGGGAAGCTTTCTTT. Translation gives CASSLDGPGEAFF.

This chain uses TRBV5-1 with TRBJ1-4; TRBD1 aligns across 7 bases. The V gene's germline CDR1 is SGHRS and CDR2 YFSETQ. After removal of 3 bases from V and 4 bases from J, the junction contained 6 bases not matched to a gene. The CDR3 contains 15 residues. The CDR3 spells CASSSTGQLNEKLFF. CDR3 in DNA: TGCGCCAGCAGCTCGACGGGACAGCTTAATGAAAAACTGTTTTTT.

The rearrangement links TRBV6-5 to TRBJ2-7; TRBD2 agrees at 8 bases. This CDR3 has 13 amino acids. Losses at the gene ends were 5 bases for V and 3 bases for J; bases not matched to a gene: 3. Germline V CDR1 and CDR2: MNHEY, SVGAGI. CDR3 sequence: CASSIRGGYEQYF. The CDR3 DNA follows: TGTGCCAGCAGTATACGGGGGGGCTACGAGCAGTACTTC.

V is TRBV19 and J is TRBJ2-5; D remains ambiguous. The CDR3 is 14 amino acids. V was shortened by 0 bases and J by 0 bases, with 5 bases between the two germline ends. Looked up from germline, CDR1 is LNHDA and CDR2 is SQIVND (reference sequence). CDR3 sequence reads: CASSIDLYQETQYF. The CDR3 DNA is TGTGCCAGTAGTATAGACCTGTACCAAGAGACCCAGTACTTC. The full variable domain, rest sourced from reference TRBV19 and TRBJ2-5, is DGGITQSPKYLFRKEGQNVTLSCEQNLNHDAMYWYRQDPGQGLRLIYYSQIVNDFQKGDIAEGYSVSREKKESFPLTVTSAQKNPTAFYLCASSIDLYQETQYFGPGTRLLVL.

The rearrangement joins TRBV2 to TRBJ2-3, with 10 bases lining up with TRBD2. V lost 3 bases and J lost 3; bases outside the gene matches: 9. Germline CDR1 and CDR2: SNHLY and FYNNEI. The CDR3 length is 17 residues. The CDR3 loop reads CASSDLAGGMGTDTQYF. The CDR3 DNA reads TGTGCCAGCAGTGATTTAGCGGGGGGTATGGGAACAGATACGCAGTATTTT.

The chain has TRBV18 and TRBJ1-2, with D possibly TRBD1 on 5 matching bases. This CDR3 has 15 residues. Germline CDR1 is KGHSH and CDR2 is LQKENI. Trimming cost V 2 bases and J 4 bases, with 14 bases left between them. The CDR3 sequence: CASSPILQGFYGYTF. The CDR3 nucleotides are TGTGCCAGCTCACCAATTCTTCAGGGATTCTATGGCTACACCTTC.